The T cell receptor beta chain under discussion was sequenced for a study of CD8 T cells in ankylosing spondylitis. Findings and caveats of the study: Made up of about eight highly homologous variants, a TCR beta motif appeared characteristic of ankylosing spondylitis blood. There was reportedly significant enrichment of clones that were disease-linked in matched ankylosing spondylitis synovial fluid. Relatively rare in peripheral blood, disease-linked clones were also CD8+.

In its sample, this clonotype was seen a few times. Its antigen is currently unknown. Each TCR beta library was made by quantitative 5'-RACE that incorporated molecular barcodes. TCRdb reprocessed the 5' RACE reads via MiXCR and lists one record per CDR3 protein. Among roughly 450,000 distinct CDR3 sequences, about 25% were seen once, and the ten largest hold under 0.9%. CDR1 and CDR2 (germline): SGHRS, YFSETQ. Trimming cost V 4 bases and J 5 bases, with 13 bases left between them. The CDR3 totals 14 residues. Sequencing was done on a sample of blood, either unsorted or a sorted T cell fraction (not recorded which). This TCR was sampled from a male donor with ankylosing spondylitis. This chain links TRBV5-1 with TRBJ2-1; TRBD1 might be the D (5 bases). CDR3 in amino acids: CASSLRQGDNEQFF. The CDR3 nucleotides are TGCGCCAGCAGCCTCCGACAAGGGGACAATGAGCAGTTCTTC.